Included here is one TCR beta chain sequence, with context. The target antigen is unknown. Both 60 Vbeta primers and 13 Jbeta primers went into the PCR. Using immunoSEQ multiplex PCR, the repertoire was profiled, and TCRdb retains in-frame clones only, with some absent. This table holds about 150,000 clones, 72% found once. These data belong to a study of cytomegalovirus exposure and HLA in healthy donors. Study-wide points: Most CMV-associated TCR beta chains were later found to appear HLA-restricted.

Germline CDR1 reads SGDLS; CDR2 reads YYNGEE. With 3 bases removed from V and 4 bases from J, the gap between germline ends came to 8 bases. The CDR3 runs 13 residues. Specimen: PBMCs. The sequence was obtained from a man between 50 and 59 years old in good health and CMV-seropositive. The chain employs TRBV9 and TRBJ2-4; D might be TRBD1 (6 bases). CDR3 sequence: CASSARGKNIQYF. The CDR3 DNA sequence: TGTGCCAGCAGCGCCAGGGGTAAAAACATTCAGTACTTC.